These 21 T cell receptor beta chains came from one sample sequenced in a study of blood T cell repertoires in COVID-19 (dated by TCRdb to the early 2020s). The library relied on the immunoSEQ multiplex PCR assay. TCRdb took over this immuneACCESS table, retaining in-frame rearrangements with V and J assigned. Such tables are incomplete; in checked studies, under half of the missing clones stem from an unresolved V gene, and the remainder is unexplained. For this sample there are hundreds of thousands of clones; 80% to 85% appear just once. Around 18% of the sample is in the top ten clones. The specimen was peripheral blood. The origin of the receptors is a woman aged 80 or older with active or convalescent COVID-19.

The V gene is TRBV18, the J gene TRBJ2-7; no clear D gene. CDR3 size: 13 residues. Trimming took off 2 bases at V and 4 bases at J, with 9 bases between the two ends. The germline gives CDR1 KGHSH, CDR2 LQKENI. The CDR3 DNA reads as TGTGCCAGCTCACCAACTTTTGATTACGAGCAGTACTTC. Its translation is CASSPTFDYEQYF.

The rearrangement uses TRBV5-1 and TRBJ2-1; no clear D. The CDR3 length is 14 residues. Per the germline V gene, CDR1 is SGHRS and CDR2 is YFSETQ. V shed 0 bases and J shed 5 bases, with 9 bases lying between them. CDR3: CASSLALSNNEQFF. CDR3 in DNA: TGCGCCAGCAGCTTGGCTCTATCAAACAATGAGCAGTTCTTC. Variable domain in full (rest from reference TRBV5-1 and TRBJ2-1): KAGVTQTPRYLIKTRGQQVTLSCSPISGHRSVSWYQQTPGQGLQFLFEYFSETQRNKGNFPGRFSGRQFSNSRSEMNVSTLELGDSALYLCASSLALSNNEQFFGPGTRLTVL.

This clone was seen more than once but under ten times. V is TRBV15 and J is TRBJ2-1; 9 bases align to TRBD2. The germline gives CDR1 LNHNV, CDR2 YYDKDF (reference sequence). J gave up 6 bases and V 1 base, and 4 bases lay outside the gene matches. The CDR3 runs to 15 residues. The CDR3 sequence: CATSRGGGLANEQFF. CDR3 coding DNA: TGTGCCACCAGCAGAGGTGGGGGACTAGCCAATGAGCAGTTCTTC.

The V and J genes are TRBV6-1 and TRBJ1-4; D is perhaps TRBD1 (6 bases). The CDR3 length is 14 residues. CDR1 MNHNS and CDR2 SASEGT come from the germline V gene. Trimming took off 0 bases at V and 10 bases at J, with 12 bases between the two ends. The CDR3 DNA sequence: TGTGCCAGCAGTGAAGCATCCAGGGGACGAAAACTGTTTTTT. Amino acids: CASSEASRGRKLFF.

This clone was seen only a few times. The chain has TRBV5-1 and TRBJ2-2; D perhaps matches TRBD2 (5 bases). Per the germline V gene, CDR1 is SGHRS and CDR2 is YFSETQ. The CDR3 has 17 amino acids. Trimming left V 2 bases short and J 2 bases short, with 16 bases between. The CDR3, as DNA: TGCGCCAGCAGCTTTTCGGGATTAGCGATCAACACCGGGGAGCTGTTTTTT. Protein: CASSFSGLAINTGELFF.

V and J are TRBV7-9 and TRBJ2-7; 9 bases are a match to TRBD1. CDR1 is SEHNR, CDR2 FQNEAQ, per germline (reference sequence). The CDR3 totals 16 residues. Trimming cost V 4 bases and J 3 bases; bases outside gene matches: 10. DNA for the CDR3: TGTGCCAGCAGCTCTGACAGGGGGGGAAGCCGCTACGAGCAGTACTTC. It is translated as CASSSDRGGSRYEQYF.

The chain joins TRBV2 to TRBJ2-2; D not resolved. The CDR3 is made up of 15 amino acids. Germline V gives CDR1 SNHLY, CDR2 FYNNEI. V gave up 4 bases and J gave up 6 bases, with 15 bases separating them. CDR3 in amino acids: CASSVMRPGAGELFF. The CDR3 DNA reads as TGTGCCAGCAGTGTGATGAGGCCTGGCGCCGGGGAGCTGTTTTTT.

This rearrangement joins TRBV2 to TRBJ2-3; D not resolved. V was cut by 1 base and J by 1 base, with 9 bases left in between. The CDR3 loop spans 15 amino acids. Germline V CDR1 and CDR2: SNHLY, FYNNEI. CDR3 sequence reads: CASSEGRSGTDTQYF. The DNA of the CDR3 is TGTGCCAGCAGTGAAGGGAGAAGCGGCACAGATACGCAGTATTTT.

The chain carries TRBV27 and TRBJ1-2, with D perhaps matching TRBD1 (6 bases). Trimming pared 5 bases from V and 3 bases from J, leaving 13 bases between. The CDR3 extends over 14 amino acids. The V gene's germline CDR1 is MNHEY and CDR2 SMNVEV (reference sequence). CDR3 sequence: CASSPSTGYYGYTF. The CDR3 nucleotides read TGTGCCAGCAGTCCTTCGACAGGTTACTATGGCTACACCTTC.

The CDR3 bases are TGTGCCAGCAGCAAAGCGCGACTAGCGGCAATTCAAAAGTCCTACGAGCAGTACTTC. Translating it yields CASSKARLAAIQKSYEQYF. The chain carries TRBV21-1 and TRBJ2-7; TRBD2 is the table's D call, not checked against the DNA. TRBV21-1 is a known pseudogene. CDR3 length equals 19 residues.

The chain has TRBV5-1 and TRBJ2-1; tentatively, D is TRBD1 (6 bases). Between the trimmed V and J ends, which lost 2 bases and 4 bases, there was a span of 16 bases. The CDR3 consists of 16 residues. CDR1 is SGHRS and CDR2 is YFSETQ in the germline V gene. CDR3 in amino acids: CASSFGTGKPYNEQFF. In DNA form, the CDR3 reads TGCGCCAGCAGCTTCGGAACAGGGAAACCTTACAATGAGCAGTTCTTC. Filled out from reference TRBV5-1 and TRBJ2-1, the complete variable domain reads KAGVTQTPRYLIKTRGQQVTLSCSPISGHRSVSWYQQTPGQGLQFLFEYFSETQRNKGNFPGRFSGRQFSNSRSEMNVSTLELGDSALYLCASSFGTGKPYNEQFFGPGTRLTVL.

The rearrangement joins TRBV5-1 to TRBJ2-1, with 13 nucleotides matching TRBD2. The CDR3 contains 14 residues. Germline-derived CDR1 and CDR2 are SGHRS and YFSETQ. Germline trimming cut 5 bases from V and 5 bases from J; bases unmatched to any gene: 1. The CDR3 loop is CASRTSGGDNEQFF. As DNA, the CDR3 is TGCGCCAGCAGAACTAGCGGGGGGGACAATGAGCAGTTCTTC.

CDR3 in DNA: TGTGCCAGCAGCCGGGACAGGGGGTACACCGGGGAGCTGTTTTTT. Translation: CASSRDRGYTGELFF. This chain connects TRBV6-5 to TRBJ2-2; 11 bases are shared with TRBD1. The CDR3 sequence is 15 residues long. Germline V gene data show CDR1 as MNHEY and CDR2 as SVGAGI. J was trimmed by 3 bases and V by 6 bases; bases with no gene match: 3.

The chain links TRBV19 to TRBJ2-7; TRBD1 agrees at 10 bases. In germline, CDR1 is LNHDA, CDR2 SQIVND (reference sequence). This CDR3 comprises 15 residues. V lost 3 bases to trimming and J lost 5 bases; unmatched junction nucleotides: 7. CDR3 in DNA: TGTGCCAGTAGTATGAGGGGACAGGGGTTTGACGAGCAGTACTTC. Amino acid sequence: CASSMRGQGFDEQYF.

The gene calls are TRBV7-6 and TRBJ2-7; 8 bases line up with TRBD1. Germline V gene sequence: CDR1 SGHVS, CDR2 FNYEAQ. The trim removed 5 bases at V and 6 bases at J, leaving 15 bases unmatched. This CDR3 is 16 amino acids long. Here the CDR3 reads CASSLLGTGVLSEQYF. The DNA of the CDR3 is TGTGCCAGCAGCCTACTGGGGACAGGAGTCCTATCCGAGCAGTACTTC. Drawing the rest from reference TRBV7-6 and TRBJ2-7, the complete variable domain is GAGVSQSPRYKVTKRGQDVALRCDPISGHVSLYWYRQALGQGPEFLTYFNYEAQQDKSGLPNDRFSAERPEGSISTLTIQRTEQRDSAMYRCASSLLGTGVLSEQYFGPGTRLTVT.

This chain connects TRBV21-1 to TRBJ1-2; TRBD1, the table's D call, lacks a check against the DNA. TRBV21-1 has pseudogene status. CDR3 length: 15 amino acids. The DNA for the CDR3 is TGTGCCAGCAGCAAGCCCCCCAGGCCCACTTATGGCTACACCTTC. It yields the protein CASSKPPRPTYGYTF.

This chain uses TRBV11-2 with TRBJ2-5; no reliable D call. V gave up 5 bases and J gave up 5 bases, with 6 bases separating them. The CDR3 has 11 residues. Germline CDR1 and CDR2: SGHAT and FQNNGV. CDR3 in amino acids: CASSPGETQYF. In nucleotides, the CDR3 is TGTGCCAGCAGCCCCGGGGAGACCCAGTACTTC. The variable domain in full, completed from reference TRBV11-2 and TRBJ2-5, reads EAGVAQSPRYKIIEKRQSVAFWCNPISGHATLYWYQQILGQGPKLLIQFQNNGVVDDSQLPKDRFSAERLKGVDSTLKIQPAKLEDSAVYLCASSPGETQYFGPGTRLLVL.

Here the CDR3 DNA reads TGTGCCAGCAGCGTCGGGACACACTACGAGCAGTACTTC. Its translation: CASSVGTHYEQYF. The rearrangement joins TRBV7-2 to TRBJ2-7; weak D call: TRBD1 (6 bases). CDR1 and CDR2 from the germline V gene are SGHTA and FQGNSA. Trimming removed 5 bases at V and 3 bases at J, with 11 bases between. The CDR3 runs 13 residues.

This clone was recorded only once. The rearrangement uses TRBV5-8 and TRBJ1-4; TRBD1 is a possible D gene (6 bases). CDR3 length: 14 amino acids. The germline V gene encodes CDR1 SGHTS and CDR2 YDEGEE. Deletions cut 5 bases from V and 7 bases from J, with 15 bases between. Written as DNA, the CDR3 is TGTGCCAGCAGATACAGGGATGAAGTTGAAAAACTGTTTTTT. This codes for CASRYRDEVEKLFF.

This chain connects TRBV28 to TRBJ2-1; a weak D match, TRBD1 (6 bases). There are 14 residues in the CDR3. The germline V gene has CDR1 MDHEN and CDR2 SYDVKM. V was trimmed by 2 bases and J by 6 bases, leaving 11 bases between them. The CDR3: CASSLTGKVNEQFF. CDR3 coding DNA: TGTGCCAGCAGTTTAACAGGGAAGGTCAATGAGCAGTTCTTC.

V and J are TRBV7-3 and TRBJ1-1; a possible D gene is TRBD1 (6 bases). Trimming removed 5 bases at V and 5 bases at J, with 12 bases between. CDR1 is SGHTA, CDR2 FQGTGA, per germline. The CDR3 loop spans 13 amino acids. The CDR3 DNA is TGTGCCAGCAGCCGTCAGGGGTGGACTGAAGCTTTCTTT. Translated: CASSRQGWTEAFF.